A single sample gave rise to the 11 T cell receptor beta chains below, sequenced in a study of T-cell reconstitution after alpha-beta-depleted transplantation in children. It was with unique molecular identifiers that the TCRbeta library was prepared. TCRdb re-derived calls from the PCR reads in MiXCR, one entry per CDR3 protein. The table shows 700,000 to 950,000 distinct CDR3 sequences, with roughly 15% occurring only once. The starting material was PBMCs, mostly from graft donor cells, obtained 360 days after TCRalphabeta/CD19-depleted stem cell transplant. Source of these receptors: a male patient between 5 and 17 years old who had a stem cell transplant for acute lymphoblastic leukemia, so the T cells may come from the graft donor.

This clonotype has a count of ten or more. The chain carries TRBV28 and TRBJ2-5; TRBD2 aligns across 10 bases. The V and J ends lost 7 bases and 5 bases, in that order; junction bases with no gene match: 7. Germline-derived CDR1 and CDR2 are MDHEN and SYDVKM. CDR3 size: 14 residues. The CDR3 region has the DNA TGTGCCAGCACCATAGCGGGAGGAAGGGAGACCCAGTACTTC. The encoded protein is CASTIAGGRETQYF.

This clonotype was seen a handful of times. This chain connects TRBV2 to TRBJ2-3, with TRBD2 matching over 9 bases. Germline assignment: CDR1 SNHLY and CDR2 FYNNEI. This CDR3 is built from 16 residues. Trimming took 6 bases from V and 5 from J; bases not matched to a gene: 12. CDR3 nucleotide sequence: TGTGCCAGCAGGTTTAAGTCTAGCGGGAATGGAGATACGCAGTATTTT. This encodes CASRFKSSGNGDTQYF.

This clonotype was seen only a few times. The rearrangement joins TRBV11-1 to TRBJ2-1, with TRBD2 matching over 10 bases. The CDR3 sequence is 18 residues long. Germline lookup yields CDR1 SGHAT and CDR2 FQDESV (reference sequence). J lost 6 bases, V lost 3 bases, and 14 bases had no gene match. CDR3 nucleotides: TGTGCCAGCAGCTTCAGACAAATTCTAGCGGGAGTGGCCAATGAGCAGTTCTTC. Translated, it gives CASSFRQILAGVANEQFF.

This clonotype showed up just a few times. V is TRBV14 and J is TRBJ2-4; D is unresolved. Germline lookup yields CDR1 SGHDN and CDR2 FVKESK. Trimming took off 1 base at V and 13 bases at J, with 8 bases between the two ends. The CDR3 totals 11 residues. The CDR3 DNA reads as TGTGCCAGCAGCCAAGGAGCTACGCAGTACTTC. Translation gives CASSQGATQYF.

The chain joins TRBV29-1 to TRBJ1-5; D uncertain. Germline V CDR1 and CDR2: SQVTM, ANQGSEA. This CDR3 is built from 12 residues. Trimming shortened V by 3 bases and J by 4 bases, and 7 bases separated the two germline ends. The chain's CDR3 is CSVEEGNQPQHF. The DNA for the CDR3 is TGCAGCGTTGAGGAAGGGAATCAGCCCCAGCATTTT.

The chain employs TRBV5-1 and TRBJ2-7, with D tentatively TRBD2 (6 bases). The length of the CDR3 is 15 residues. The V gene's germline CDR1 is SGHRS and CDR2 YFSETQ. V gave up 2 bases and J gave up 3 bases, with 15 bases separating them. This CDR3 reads CASSFPSPGDYEQYF. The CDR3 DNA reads TGCGCCAGCAGCTTCCCTTCCCCGGGGGACTACGAGCAGTACTTC. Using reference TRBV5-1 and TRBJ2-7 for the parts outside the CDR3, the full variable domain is KAGVTQTPRYLIKTRGQQVTLSCSPISGHRSVSWYQQTPGQGLQFLFEYFSETQRNKGNFPGRFSGRQFSNSRSEMNVSTLELGDSALYLCASSFPSPGDYEQYFGPGTRLTVT.

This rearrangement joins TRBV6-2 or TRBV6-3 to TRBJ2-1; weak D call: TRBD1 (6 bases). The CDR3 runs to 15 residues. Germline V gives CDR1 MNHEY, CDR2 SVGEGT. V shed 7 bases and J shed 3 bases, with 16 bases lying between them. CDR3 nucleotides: TGTGCCAGCATAGGGAACAGGGACCACTACAATGAGCAGTTCTTC. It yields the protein CASIGNRDHYNEQFF.

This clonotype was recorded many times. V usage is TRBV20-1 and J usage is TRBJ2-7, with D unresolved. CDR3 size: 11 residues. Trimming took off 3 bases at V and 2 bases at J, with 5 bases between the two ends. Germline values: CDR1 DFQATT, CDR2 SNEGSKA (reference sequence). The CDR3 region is CSASSPYEQYF. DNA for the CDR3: TGCAGTGCTAGTTCACCCTACGAGCAGTACTTC.

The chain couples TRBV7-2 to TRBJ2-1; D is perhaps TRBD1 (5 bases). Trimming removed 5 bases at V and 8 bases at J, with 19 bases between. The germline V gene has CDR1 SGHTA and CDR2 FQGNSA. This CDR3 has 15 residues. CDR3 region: CASSPPGRGFDEQFF. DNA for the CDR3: TGTGCCAGCAGCCCCCCGGGTAGGGGCTTCGATGAGCAGTTCTTC.

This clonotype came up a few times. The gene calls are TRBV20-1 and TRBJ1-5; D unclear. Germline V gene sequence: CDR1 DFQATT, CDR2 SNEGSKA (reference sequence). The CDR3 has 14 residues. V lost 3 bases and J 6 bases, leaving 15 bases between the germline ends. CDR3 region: CSASSQWVAQPQHF. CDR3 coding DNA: TGCAGTGCTAGCTCCCAGTGGGTCGCTCAGCCCCAGCATTTT.

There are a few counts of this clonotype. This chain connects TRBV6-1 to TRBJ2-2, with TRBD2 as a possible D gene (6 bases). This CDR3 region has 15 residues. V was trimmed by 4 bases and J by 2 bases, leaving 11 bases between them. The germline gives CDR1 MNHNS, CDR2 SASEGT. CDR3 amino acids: CASSVSGVNTGELFF. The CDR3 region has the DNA TGTGCCAGCAGTGTGTCGGGAGTTAACACCGGGGAGCTGTTTTTT.